Detailed here is one TCR beta chain. As yet, its antigen is unknown. The method was immunoSEQ multiplex PCR; TCRdb's version includes in-frame clones alone and lacks a portion of them. The repertoire holds over 130,000 clones, with almost 95% as singletons. These data come from a study of T cell responses to AZD1222 COVID-19 vaccine. Whole-study results and caveats: Researchers took repertoire samples only after the peak T cell response had come.

Germline trimming cut 2 bases from V and 5 bases from J; bases unmatched to any gene: 16. Per germline, CDR1 LGHDT and CDR2 YNNKEL (reference sequence). The length of the CDR3 is 19 residues. The chain carries TRBV3-1 (or the pseudogene TRBV3-2) and TRBJ1-5; 9 bases are shared with TRBD1. The TCR comes from an adult who received the AZD1222 COVID-19 vaccine. The material was peripheral blood, obtained 28 days after the second AZD1222 dose. The DNA for the CDR3 is TGTGCCAGCAGCCAACTCCTCGAAGGGACAGGGCGGGGCGATCAGCCCCAGCATTTT. As protein: CASSQLLEGTGRGDQPQHF.